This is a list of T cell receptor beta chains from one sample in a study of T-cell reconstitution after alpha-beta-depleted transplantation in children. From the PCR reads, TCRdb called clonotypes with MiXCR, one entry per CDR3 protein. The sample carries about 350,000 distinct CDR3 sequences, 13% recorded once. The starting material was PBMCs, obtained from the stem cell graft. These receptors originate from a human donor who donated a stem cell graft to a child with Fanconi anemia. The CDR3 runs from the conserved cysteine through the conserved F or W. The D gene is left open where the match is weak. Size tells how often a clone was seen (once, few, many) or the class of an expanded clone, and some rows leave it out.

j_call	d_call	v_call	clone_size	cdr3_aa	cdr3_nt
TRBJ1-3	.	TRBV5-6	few	CASSPITGRNTIYF	TGTGCCAGCAGCCCCATTACGGGGCGAAACACCATATATTTT
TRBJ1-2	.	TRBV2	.	CASSRQKRANYGYTF	TGTGCCAGCAGTAGACAGAAAAGAGCTAACTATGGCTACACCTTC
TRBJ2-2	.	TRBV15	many	CATSRDRGRSFAGELFF	TGTGCCACCAGCAGAGATCGCGGCAGGAGCTTCGCCGGGGAGCTGTTTTTT
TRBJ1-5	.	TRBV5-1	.	CASSPGGEQPQHF	TGCGCCAGCAGTCCCGGGGGCGAACAGCCCCAGCATTTT
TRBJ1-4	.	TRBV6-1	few	CASLTFRDEKLFF	TGTGCCAGCCTCACCTTTAGGGATGAAAAACTGTTTTTT
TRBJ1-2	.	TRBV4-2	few	CASSQDPDRHYGYTF	TGTGCCAGCAGCCAAGACCCCGACAGGCACTATGGCTACACCTTC
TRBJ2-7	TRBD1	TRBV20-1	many	CSASRDRVTNEQYF	TGCAGTGCTAGCCGGGACAGGGTCACCAACGAGCAGTACTTC
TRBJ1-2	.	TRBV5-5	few	CASSLVSANSGYTF	TGTGCCAGCAGCTTGGTATCAGCAAATTCAGGCTACACCTTC
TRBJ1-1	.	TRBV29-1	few	CSVEEKQNTEAFF	TGCAGCGTCGAAGAAAAACAGAACACTGAAGCTTTCTTT
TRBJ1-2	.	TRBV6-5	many	CASSQLGKNYGYTF	TGTGCCAGCAGCCAACTGGGGAAGAACTATGGCTACACCTTC
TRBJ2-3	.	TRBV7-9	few	CASSFLRSTGTDTQYF	TGTGCCAGCAGCTTTCTAAGGAGTACGGGCACAGATACGCAGTATTTT
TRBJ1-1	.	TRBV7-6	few	CASSPTRRSEAFF	TGTGCCAGCAGCCCTACGCGTCGCTCAGAAGCTTTCTTT
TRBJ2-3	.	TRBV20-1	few	CSAKGVDTQYF	TGCAGTGCTAAGGGAGTGGATACGCAGTATTTT
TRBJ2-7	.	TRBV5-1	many	CASSHQQGNSYEQYF	TGCGCCAGCAGCCACCAACAGGGTAACTCCTACGAGCAGTACTTC
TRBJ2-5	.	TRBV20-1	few	CSARFGQETQYF	TGCAGTGCTAGATTCGGACAGGAGACCCAGTACTTC
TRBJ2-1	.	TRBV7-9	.	CASSTIKSSYNEQFF	TGTGCCAGCAGCACGATCAAGAGCTCCTACAATGAGCAGTTCTTC
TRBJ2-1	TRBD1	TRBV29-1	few	CSVAGGADGEQFF	TGCAGCGTTGCAGGGGGCGCCGACGGTGAGCAGTTCTTC
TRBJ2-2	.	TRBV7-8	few	CASSYRLDFGGELFF	TGTGCCAGCAGCTACCGACTAGATTTCGGCGGGGAGCTGTTTTTT
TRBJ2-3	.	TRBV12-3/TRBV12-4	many	CASSPTGTIADTQYF	TGTGCCAGCAGTCCGACAGGGACTATCGCAGATACGCAGTATTTT
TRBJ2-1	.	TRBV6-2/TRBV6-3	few	CASSYSAGYGDEQFF	TGTGCCAGCAGTTACTCGGCAGGGTATGGGGATGAGCAGTTCTTC
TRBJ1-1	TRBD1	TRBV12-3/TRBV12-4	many	CASSSGGRTEAFF	TGTGCCAGCAGTTCAGGGGGCAGAACTGAAGCTTTCTTT
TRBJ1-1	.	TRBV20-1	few	CSARVNGVRNTEAFF	TGCAGTGCTAGAGTTAATGGCGTGAGGAACACTGAAGCTTTCTTT
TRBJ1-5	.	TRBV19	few	CASNRAGKWPQHF	TGTGCCAGTAATCGGGCAGGGAAGTGGCCCCAGCATTTT
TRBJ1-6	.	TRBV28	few	CASRGVGSYNSPLHF	TGTGCCAGCAGGGGGGTTGGGTCCTATAATTCACCCCTCCACTTT
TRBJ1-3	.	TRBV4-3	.	CASSQEGTYSGNTIYF	TGCGCCAGCAGCCAAGAGGGCACCTACTCTGGAAACACCATATATTTT
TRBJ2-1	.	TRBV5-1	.	CASSSTIPSYNEQFF	TGCGCCAGCAGCTCGACCATACCGTCCTACAATGAGCAGTTCTTC
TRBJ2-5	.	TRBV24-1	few	CATSDPAGAGETQYF	TGTGCCACCAGTGACCCCGCAGGGGCCGGGGAGACCCAGTACTTC
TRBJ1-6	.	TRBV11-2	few	CASSLETGVNSPLHF	TGTGCCAGCAGCTTAGAAACCGGGGTGAATTCACCCCTCCACTTT
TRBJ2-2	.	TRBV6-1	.	CASSGDGTGELFF	TGTGCCAGCAGTGGAGACGGCACCGGGGAGCTGTTTTTT
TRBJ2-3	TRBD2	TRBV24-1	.	CATSDYSGGAGTDTQYF	TGTGCCACCAGTGATTATAGCGGGGGGGCTGGTACAGATACGCAGTATTTT
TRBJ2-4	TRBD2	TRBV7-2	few	CASTNGGVAKNIQYF	TGTGCCAGCACCAACGGGGGGGTAGCCAAAAACATTCAGTACTTC
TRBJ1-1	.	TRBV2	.	CASRVSRQKKNTEAFF	TGTGCCAGCAGGGTCTCGAGACAGAAAAAGAACACTGAAGCTTTCTTT
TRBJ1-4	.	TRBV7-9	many	CASSHGGPGELFF	TGTGCCAGCAGCCATGGGGGACCAGGCGAACTGTTTTTT
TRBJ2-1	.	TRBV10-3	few	CAIKGGPYNEQFF	TGTGCCATCAAAGGGGGACCATACAATGAGCAGTTCTTC
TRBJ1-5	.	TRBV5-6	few	CVIMVCNQPQHF	TGTGTAATTATGGTTTGCAATCAGCCCCAGCATTTT
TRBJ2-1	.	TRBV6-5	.	CASSYSRQGGYNEQFF	TGTGCCAGCAGTTACTCGAGGCAGGGGGGGTATAATGAGCAGTTCTTC